Shown below are 17 T cell receptor beta chains from a single sample sequenced in a study of blood T cell repertoires in COVID-19. Sequencing used immunoSEQ multiplex PCR; TCRdb keeps in-frame clones, though not all of them. The sample lists roughly 16,000 clones; roughly nine tenths were seen once. The sequenced material came from peripheral blood. All receptors come from a woman older than 75 with COVID-19, enrolled during active disease.

The chain carries TRBV7-9 and TRBJ1-2, with no clear D. The V end lost 5 bases, the J end lost 4 bases, and 14 bases lay between the germline ends. CDR3 length equals 14 residues. CDR1 and CDR2 from the germline V gene are SEHNR and FQNEAQ (reference sequence). CDR3 in amino acids: CASSPPGGSYGYTF. As DNA, the CDR3 is TGTGCCAGCAGCCCACCCGGCGGTTCCTATGGCTACACCTTC.

This chain joins TRBV28 and TRBJ1-5; possibly TRBD1 for D (6 bases). Germline assignment: CDR1 MDHEN and CDR2 SYDVKM. Trimming removed 8 bases at V and 5 bases at J, with 13 bases between. The CDR3 consists of 13 residues. DNA for the CDR3: TGTGCCAGCCAAGGGGGTTCAGATCAGCCCCAGCATTTT. It yields the protein CASQGGSDQPQHF. Together with reference TRBV28 and TRBJ1-5, the CDR3 gives the full variable domain: DVKVTQSSRYLVKRTGEKVFLECVQDMDHENMFWYRQDPGLGLRLIYFSYDVKMKEKGDIPEGYSVSREKKERFSLILESASTNQTSMYLCASQGGSDQPQHFGDGTRLSIL.

The chain recombines TRBV5-8 with TRBJ2-2, with D possibly matching TRBD2 (5 bases). This CDR3 is 17 amino acids long. V lost 6 bases and J lost 1, with 19 bases in between. Germline CDR1 SGHTS, CDR2 YDEGEE. The CDR3 sequence is CASTILFFGKNTGELFF. CDR3 in DNA: TGTGCCAGCACCATCCTCTTTTTCGGGAAGAACACCGGGGAGCTGTTTTTT. Looking up the rest from reference TRBV5-8 and TRBJ2-2 gives the full variable domain: EAGVTQSPTHLIKTRGQQATLRCSPISGHTSVYWYQQALGLGLQFLLWYDEGEERNRGNFPPRFSGRQFPNYSSELNVNALELEDSALYLCASTILFFGKNTGELFFGEGSRLTVL.

The chain is built from TRBV27 and TRBJ2-1; TRBD2 agrees at 10 bases. This CDR3 has 16 amino acids. V gave up 5 bases and J gave up 6 bases; unmatched junction bases: 10. Germline values: CDR1 MNHEY, CDR2 SMNVEV (reference sequence). This chain's CDR3 is CASSPRGLADTNEQFF. The CDR3 DNA reads as TGTGCCAGCAGTCCCCGCGGACTAGCGGACACCAATGAGCAGTTCTTC.

In this sample, this clone turned up once. The V gene is TRBV2, the J gene TRBJ2-7; 8 bases map to TRBD2. The ends lost 6 bases at V and 3 bases at J; junction bases unmatched: 4. Per the germline V gene, CDR1 is SNHLY and CDR2 is FYNNEI. The CDR3 is 13 amino acids. The chain's CDR3 is CASREREFYEQYF. In DNA, the CDR3 is TGTGCCAGCAGGGAGCGGGAGTTCTACGAGCAGTACTTC.

CDR3 DNA sequence: TGTGCCAGCAGTTACGGGCACTCCTACGAGCAGTACTTC. This gives the protein CASSYGHSYEQYF. The chain links TRBV6-2 or TRBV6-3 to TRBJ2-7; D is uncertain. V lost 2 bases to trimming and J lost 0 bases, with 5 bases between them. CDR1 and CDR2 (germline): MNHEY, SVGEGT. The CDR3 runs to 13 residues.

The V call is TRBV7-2, the J call TRBJ1-4, with D hard to call. CDR3 length: 15 residues. The V end lost 2 bases, the J end lost 8 bases, and 15 bases lay between the germline ends. The V gene's germline CDR1 is SGHTA and CDR2 FQGNSA. CDR3 amino acids: CASSLMSPLNEKLFF. CDR3 DNA: TGTGCCAGCAGCTTAATGAGTCCCCTCAACGAAAAACTGTTTTTT. The whole variable domain, remainder taken from reference TRBV7-2 and TRBJ1-4, is GAGVSQSPSNKVTEKGKDVELRCDPISGHTALYWYRQSLGQGLEFLIYFQGNSAPDKSGLPSDRFSAERTGGSVSTLTIQRTQQEDSAVYLCASSLMSPLNEKLFFGSGTQLSVL.

The chain uses TRBV6-5 and TRBJ2-7, with TRBD1 as a possible D gene (6 bases). The CDR3 runs 13 residues. Germline CDR1 MNHEY, CDR2 SVGAGI. The germline V and J ends were trimmed by 5 bases and 3 bases, with 11 bases remaining between them. The CDR3 coding sequence is TGTGCCAGCAGTCGGGACATCCGCTACGAGCAGTACTTC. Encoded protein: CASSRDIRYEQYF.

The chain combines TRBV7-9 with TRBJ2-3; no clear D. Trimming left V 2 bases short and J 5 bases short, with 5 bases between. Germline CDR1 SEHNR, CDR2 FQNEAQ (reference sequence). The CDR3 totals 12 residues. The CDR3 spells CASSLPRDTQYF. Here the CDR3 DNA reads TGTGCCAGCAGCTTACCCAGAGATACGCAGTATTTT.

V usage is TRBV7-6 and J usage is TRBJ2-7; D unclear. V was shortened by 1 base and J by 0 bases, with 10 bases between the two germline ends. This CDR3 is 15 amino acids long. The germline CDR1 and CDR2 sequences are SGHVS and FNYEAQ. CDR3 coding DNA: TGTGCCAGCAGCTTAGGATCCCAGTTCTCCTACGAGCAGTACTTC. It codes for CASSLGSQFSYEQYF.

The chain uses TRBV28 and TRBJ1-1; a possible D gene is TRBD1 (6 bases). Trimming cost V 6 bases and J 3 bases, with 17 bases left between them. The CDR3 has 15 amino acids. CDR1 MDHEN and CDR2 SYDVKM come from the germline V gene. The CDR3 coding sequence is TGTGCCAGCAGCCCCCCAGGGCAGGGGCACACTGAAGCTTTCTTT. It is translated as CASSPPGQGHTEAFF.

This chain links TRBV7-6 with TRBJ2-1; 7 bases are shared with TRBD1. Losses at the gene ends were 8 bases for V and 0 bases for J; bases not matched to a gene: 10. The CDR3 spans 16 residues. The germline V gene encodes CDR1 SGHVS and CDR2 FNYEAQ. The CDR3 DNA reads as TGTGCCAGCGCTACTCGAGGGGGCTTCTCCTACAATGAGCAGTTCTTC. Its protein product is CASATRGGFSYNEQFF.

The chain combines TRBV5-1 with TRBJ2-1; 7 bases fit TRBD2. CDR3 length equals 15 residues. Losses at the gene ends were 2 bases for V and 4 bases for J; bases not matched to a gene: 6. CDR1 and CDR2 (germline): SGHRS, YFSETQ. This CDR3 is CASSFLTGGYNEQFF. The CDR3 nucleotides read TGCGCCAGCAGCTTTCTCACGGGAGGTTACAATGAGCAGTTCTTC.

The CDR3 is CASSPRERETYEQYF. The CDR3 coding sequence is TGTGCCAGCAGCCCAAGGGAACGGGAGACCTACGAGCAGTACTTC. The chain combines TRBV9 with TRBJ2-7; maybe TRBD2 (6 bases). The CDR3 is made up of 15 amino acids. Germline-derived CDR1 and CDR2 are SGDLS and YYNGEE. The V gene lost 4 bases and the J gene lost 2 bases, with 16 bases spanning the gap.

This clone showed up just a few times. V is TRBV29-1 and J is TRBJ1-1; D is unclear. V was clipped by 4 bases and J by 7 bases, with 10 bases between them. The CDR3 is made up of 11 amino acids. Germline V gives CDR1 SQVTM, CDR2 ANQGSEA. This CDR3 reads CSVAVGGEAFF. The CDR3 DNA sequence: TGCAGCGTTGCCGTGGGAGGTGAAGCTTTCTTT.

This chain links TRBV19 with TRBJ1-2; D call uncertain. CDR3 length: 14 amino acids. Between the trimmed V and J ends, which lost 5 bases and 4 bases, there was a span of 14 bases. CDR1 is LNHDA, CDR2 SQIVND, per germline (reference sequence). This chain's CDR3 is CASSSKARGYGYTF. CDR3 DNA: TGTGCCAGTAGTTCCAAGGCGCGGGGCTATGGCTACACCTTC.

The chain employs TRBV28 and TRBJ2-3; TRBD1 agrees at 7 bases. V shed 4 bases, J shed 8 bases, and the junction held 9 bases outside the gene matches. The CDR3 loop spans 14 amino acids. The germline gives CDR1 MDHEN, CDR2 SYDVKM. The DNA of the CDR3 is TGTGCCAGCAGTTGGCCAGGGGGTGGTGGTACGCAGTATTTT. Translated, it gives CASSWPGGGGTQYF.